A single sample gave rise to the 25 T cell receptor beta chains below, sequenced in a study of cytomegalovirus exposure and HLA in healthy donors. The PCR used 60 Vbeta and 13 Jbeta primers. The assay was immunoSEQ multiplex PCR, and TCRdb's table has in-frame clones only and misses some. This sample has some 210,000 clones, with 75% to 80% found just once. Sequencing was performed on PBMCs. These receptors all stem from a woman aged 25 to 39 in good health and CMV-seropositive.

This clone was seen once. The chain recombines TRBV15 with TRBJ2-3; 15 positions match TRBD2. Germline lookup yields CDR1 LNHNV and CDR2 YYDKDF (reference sequence). V shed 4 bases, J shed 6 bases, and the junction held 8 bases outside the gene matches. This CDR3 has 17 amino acids. In nucleotides, the CDR3 is TGTGCCACCAGCACCTGGACTAGCGGGGGGGCGGGTGATACGCAGTATTTT. Translation: CATSTWTSGGAGDTQYF.

This clone appeared a few times. The chain is built from TRBV7-7 and TRBJ2-2; D is possibly TRBD2 (5 bases). The CDR3 spans 14 residues. V lost 10 bases to trimming and J lost 0 bases, with 12 bases between them. Germline-derived CDR1 and CDR2 are SSHAT and FNYEAQ (reference sequence). The CDR3 loop reads CAIGAGANTGELFF. CDR3 DNA sequence: TGTGCCATAGGTGCGGGCGCGAACACCGGGGAGCTGTTTTTT. The whole variable domain, filled in from reference TRBV7-7 and TRBJ2-2, reads GAGVSQSPRYKVTKRGQDVTLRCDPISSHATLYWYQQALGQGPEFLTYFNYEAQPDKSGLPSDRFSAERPEGSISTLTIQRTEQRDSAMYRCAIGAGANTGELFFGEGSRLTVL.

This sequence joins TRBV7-2 and TRBJ1-1; D unresolved. Germline lookup yields CDR1 SGHTA and CDR2 FQGNSA. The CDR3 spans 14 residues. Trimming pared 4 bases from V and 1 base from J, leaving 10 bases between. The CDR3 nucleotides are TGTGCCAGCAGCTACCGGACTGGGAACACTGAAGCTTTCTTT. Residues: CASSYRTGNTEAFF. Looking up the rest from reference TRBV7-2 and TRBJ1-1 gives the full variable domain: GAGVSQSPSNKVTEKGKDVELRCDPISGHTALYWYRQSLGQGLEFLIYFQGNSAPDKSGLPSDRFSAERTGGSVSTLTIQRTQQEDSAVYLCASSYRTGNTEAFFGQGTRLTVV.

A single count supports this clone. The CDR3 is CASSQIASGRAHGTGELFF. CDR3 bases: TGTGCCAGCAGCCAAATTGCTAGCGGGAGGGCCCATGGCACCGGGGAGCTGTTTTTT. This chain connects TRBV7-8 to TRBJ2-2; 12 nucleotides agree with TRBD2. V trimming: 5 bases; J trimming: 4 bases; junction bases outside the gene matches: 14. Germline assignment: CDR1 SGHVS and CDR2 FQNEAQ. The CDR3 totals 19 residues.

This chain joins TRBV6-6 and TRBJ2-2; 9 bases are a match to TRBD2. Germline CDR1 reads MNHNY; CDR2 reads SVGAGI (reference sequence). The CDR3 is 16 residues long. The J segment lost 5 bases and the V segment lost 10 bases, leaving 14 bases of the junction unmatched. Here the CDR3 DNA reads TGTGCCACAGAGAGGGCTAGCGGGACAATAACCGGGGAGCTGTTTTTT. It is translated as CATERASGTITGELFF.

This clone has a single count. V is TRBV6-4 and J is TRBJ2-3, with D perhaps TRBD2 (5 bases). The CDR3 length is 14 residues. CDR1 and CDR2 from the germline V gene are MRHNA and SNTAGT. Deletions cut 3 bases from V and 4 bases from J, with 11 bases between. The CDR3 region has the DNA TGTGCCAGCAGTGAGGAGAGGGAGTCAGATACGCAGTATTTT. Translation gives CASSEERESDTQYF.

The chain couples TRBV30 to TRBJ1-1, with 8 bases identical to TRBD1. Germline CDR1 GTSNPN, CDR2 SVGIG (reference sequence). J was trimmed by 4 bases and V by 4 bases; bases with no gene match: 23. The CDR3 has 19 amino acids. CDR3 sequence: CAWTPPPAGGSWRGTEAFF. CDR3 DNA sequence: TGTGCCTGGACCCCTCCCCCCGCAGGGGGCTCTTGGCGGGGCACTGAAGCTTTCTTT.

The V call is TRBV5-1, the J call TRBJ2-5, with 8 bases identical to TRBD1. Looked up from germline, CDR1 is SGHRS and CDR2 is YFSETQ. With V trimmed by 4 bases and J by 3 bases, 8 bases remained unmatched. This CDR3 spans 15 amino acids. This CDR3 is CASSRRTGLEETQYF. DNA of the CDR3: TGCGCCAGCAGCAGACGGACAGGGCTTGAAGAGACCCAGTACTTC. Combining the CDR3 with reference TRBV5-1 and TRBJ2-5 gives the whole variable domain KAGVTQTPRYLIKTRGQQVTLSCSPISGHRSVSWYQQTPGQGLQFLFEYFSETQRNKGNFPGRFSGRQFSNSRSEMNVSTLELGDSALYLCASSRRTGLEETQYFGPGTRLLVL.

This sequence joins TRBV6-5 and TRBJ1-1; weak D call: TRBD1 (5 bases). Between the trimmed V and J ends, which lost 7 bases and 7 bases, there was a span of 16 bases. Germline V gene data show CDR1 as MNHEY and CDR2 as SVGAGI. This CDR3 contains 13 residues. CDR3 coding DNA: TGTGCCAGCACTCCCGGGGGGGTCCTTGAAGCTTTCTTT. Translated, it gives CASTPGGVLEAFF.

The genes are TRBV18 and TRBJ1-4; possible D gene TRBD1, 5 bases. V was shortened by 3 bases and J by 6 bases, with 8 bases between the two germline ends. The CDR3 extends over 13 amino acids. The germline V gene encodes CDR1 KGHSH and CDR2 LQKENI. DNA of the CDR3: TGTGCCAGCTCACCGGCACAGGATGAAAAACTGTTTTTT. Its translation is CASSPAQDEKLFF.

The chain carries TRBV11-3 and TRBJ2-5; tentative D call: TRBD2 (6 bases). This CDR3 comprises 13 residues. The germline gives CDR1 SGHNT, CDR2 YENEEA. Trimming removed 4 bases at V and 2 bases at J, with 8 bases between. Here the CDR3 reads CASSSGLQETQYF. Written as DNA, the CDR3 is TGTGCCAGCAGCTCGGGACTTCAAGAGACCCAGTACTTC.

This clone has just a few counts. V usage is TRBV9 and J usage is TRBJ2-2, with no clear D. The CDR3 consists of 15 residues. Germline CDR1 reads SGDLS; CDR2 reads YYNGEE. V was cut by 0 bases and J by 2 bases, with 8 bases left in between. The CDR3 loop is CASSVDPSNTGELFF. The DNA of the CDR3 is TGTGCCAGCAGCGTAGATCCTAGTAACACCGGGGAGCTGTTTTTT.

The CDR3 bases are TGTGCAAGTCGCTTAGCGGGGTGGGAGGAGCACAATGAGCAGTTCTTC. Translation: CASRLAGWEEHNEQFF. The genes are TRBV12-2 and TRBJ2-1; the table calls TRBD2, which could not be checked here. TRBV12-2 is designated a pseudogene. The CDR3 is 16 residues long.

This clone was detected once. The chain couples TRBV7-2 to TRBJ1-2; 7 positions match TRBD1. CDR3 size: 16 residues. Germline V gene data show CDR1 as SGHTA and CDR2 as FQGNSA. V dropped 6 bases and J dropped 4; count of bases not matched to a gene: 14. The CDR3 here is CASSPTRGAGGYGYTF. Written as DNA, the CDR3 is TGTGCCAGCAGTCCCACACGAGGGGCAGGGGGCTATGGCTACACCTTC.

This clone was observed a handful of times. The CDR3 DNA reads as TGTGCCAGCATGGCTAGCGGGGCTCCCTCCTACGAGCAGTACTTC. It is translated as CASMASGAPSYEQYF. The chain uses TRBV6-5 and TRBJ2-7, with 9 bases identical to TRBD2. The germline CDR1 and CDR2 sequences are MNHEY and SVGAGI. Unmatched junction bases numbered 7, after V lost 7 bases and J lost 0 bases. The CDR3 length is 15 residues.

The chain recombines TRBV7-9 with TRBJ2-7, with D tentatively TRBD1 (5 bases). The CDR3 is 12 amino acids. The V gene lost 7 bases and the J gene lost 5 bases, with 12 bases spanning the gap. CDR1 and CDR2 from the germline V gene are SEHNR and FQNEAQ (reference sequence). CDR3 protein: CASNGWGNEQYF. The CDR3 region has the DNA TGTGCCAGCAACGGATGGGGCAACGAGCAGTACTTC.

This chain connects TRBV7-3 to TRBJ2-7, with TRBD1 as a possible D gene (5 bases). The CDR3 spans 15 residues. Trimming stripped 6 bases from V and 3 bases from J, with 18 bases between. Germline CDR1 and CDR2: SGHTA and FQGTGA. The DNA of the CDR3 is TGTGCCAGCAGTCCCCAGGCAGGGATTATCTACGAGCAGTACTTC. This encodes CASSPQAGIIYEQYF.

J is TRBJ2-7 and V is TRBV5-4; D gene uncertain. The V end lost 5 bases, the J end lost 5 bases, and 8 bases lay between the germline ends. This CDR3 contains 11 residues. Germline V gene lookup returns CDR1 SGHNT and CDR2 YYREEE (reference sequence). The CDR3 nucleotides read TGTGCCAGCAGGGTGGGCGACGAGCAGTACTTC. It encodes CASRVGDEQYF.

The sample holds a few counts of this clone. This same CDR3 is encoded by further DNA sequences in the sample. The chain couples TRBV5-1 to TRBJ1-2, with TRBD1 as a possible D gene (6 bases). V was trimmed by 0 bases and J by 5 bases, leaving 11 bases between them. The CDR3 consists of 14 residues. Germline V gives CDR1 SGHRS, CDR2 YFSETQ. The CDR3 spells CASSLDRVSYGYTF. CDR3 in DNA: TGCGCCAGCAGCTTGGACAGGGTATCTTATGGCTACACCTTC. Supplemented by reference TRBV5-1 and TRBJ1-2, the full variable domain reads KAGVTQTPRYLIKTRGQQVTLSCSPISGHRSVSWYQQTPGQGLQFLFEYFSETQRNKGNFPGRFSGRQFSNSRSEMNVSTLELGDSALYLCASSLDRVSYGYTFGSGTRLTVV.

The sample holds one count of this clone. CDR3 loop: CASSPFTGNTEAFF. CDR3 sequence (DNA): TGTGCCAGCAGTCCTTTTACAGGGAACACTGAAGCTTTCTTT. The genes are TRBV28 and TRBJ1-1; D possibly corresponds to TRBD1 (5 bases). CDR1 and CDR2 from the germline V gene are MDHEN and SYDVKM. The CDR3 runs to 14 residues. V was clipped by 5 bases and J by 1 base, with 11 bases between them.

The chain links TRBV30 to TRBJ2-7; 9 positions match TRBD1. The J segment lost 5 bases and the V segment lost 6 bases, leaving 11 bases of the junction unmatched. There are 14 residues in the CDR3. Germline assignment: CDR1 GTSNPN and CDR2 SVGIG (reference sequence). The DNA for the CDR3 is TGTGCCTGCTATGCCGGGACAGGGTCCCACGAGCAGTACTTC. Its translation: CACYAGTGSHEQYF.

The rearrangement uses TRBV18 and TRBJ2-3; no firm D call. The CDR3 is 15 amino acids. The V and J ends lost 0 bases and 1 base respectively, with 8 bases between them. Germline V gives CDR1 KGHSH, CDR2 LQKENI. CDR3 region: CASSPPSLRTDTQYF. For the CDR3, the DNA is TGTGCCAGCTCACCACCGTCCCTACGCACAGATACGCAGTATTTT. Drawing the rest from reference TRBV18 and TRBJ2-3, the complete variable domain is NAGVMQNPRHLVRRRGQEARLRCSPMKGHSHVYWYRQLPEEGLKFMVYLQKENIIDESGMPKERFSAEFPKEGPSILRIQQVVRGDSAAYFCASSPPSLRTDTQYFGPGTRLTVL.

The V call is TRBV2, the J call TRBJ1-6; 8 bases map to TRBD1. The germline gives CDR1 SNHLY, CDR2 FYNNEI. The CDR3 contains 13 residues. V was clipped by 8 bases and J by 5 bases; unmatched bases: 2. The CDR3 DNA reads as TGTGCCAGCGGACAGGGAGATAATTCACCCCTCCACTTT. Its translation is CASGQGDNSPLHF.

This clone was found once. The CDR3 spells CASSLAGGLYEQYF. For the CDR3, the DNA is TGTGCCAGCAGCTTAGCGGGAGGGCTCTACGAGCAGTACTTC. The rearrangement uses TRBV7-9 and TRBJ2-5, with 7 bases lining up with TRBD2. The closer fit of TRBJ2-7 to the DNA end suggests the J call may be wrong. CDR1 and CDR2 from the germline V gene are SEHNR and FQNEAQ (reference sequence). CDR3 length: 14 amino acids.

V and J are TRBV7-9 and TRBJ2-4; TRBD2 aligns across 11 bases. This CDR3 comprises 15 residues. Germline assignment: CDR1 SEHNR and CDR2 FQNEAQ (reference sequence). Germline trimming cut 3 bases from V and 4 bases from J; bases unmatched to any gene: 2. The CDR3 region has the DNA TGTGCCAGCAGCTTGTGGACTAGCGGGAAAAACATTCAGTACTTC. It yields the protein CASSLWTSGKNIQYF.